Presented here are 7 T cell receptor beta chains from one specimen sequenced in a study of regulatory T cells in long-lasting Graves disease listed by TCRdb under 2021. Taken with the paper, the label for time point translates to: persistent/refractory GD, antithyroid drugs over 5 years with positive TRAb. RNA was extracted from PBMCs in TRIzol for both TCR sequencing and RNA sequencing. Receptors were amplified or captured by multiplex PCR. The data were produced on an Illumina HiSeq 4000. iRepertoire HTBI primers and Arm-PCR amplification of CDR3 regions were used to construct TCR beta libraries. Through fastp at Q25 and MiXCR, TCRdb rebuilt clones from the public reads, retaining in-frame beta chains. Each CDR3 protein appears once, grouped with its most common genes and DNA. This sample has a few hundred thousand distinct CDR3 sequences in its table, and under 25% of those were observed once. More than 50% of the sample lies in the top ten.

The specimen comprised peripheral blood mononuclear cells (PBMCs), sampled when the disease was refractory, from a patient treated with antithyroid drugs. These receptors were collected from a female donor with Graves disease.

This clonotype turned up a few times. The gene calls are TRBV29-1 and TRBJ1-1; D is undetermined. V was pared by 5 bases and J by 0 bases, with 19 bases between. CDR1 SQVTM and CDR2 ANQGSEA come from the germline V gene. CDR3 length: 16 amino acids. The DNA of the CDR3 is TGCAGCGTTATAGGGCGTGGATCGGGAATGAACACTGAAGCTTTCTTT. Amino acids: CSVIGRGSGMNTEAFF.

This clonotype was detected a few times. The rearrangement joins TRBV20-1 to TRBJ2-7; TRBD2 agrees at 8 bases. The CDR3 runs to 15 residues. J gave up 4 bases and V 0 bases, and 8 bases lay outside the gene matches. CDR1 DFQATT and CDR2 SNEGSKA come from the germline V gene (reference sequence). CDR3 residues: CSARDPTGGQYEQYF. CDR3 sequence (DNA): TGCAGTGCTAGAGATCCTACGGGAGGGCAGTACGAGCAGTACTTC.

This clonotype was found many times. The genes are TRBV10-3 and TRBJ1-5; 8 bases match TRBD1. Germline CDR1 ENHRY, CDR2 SYGVKD. The CDR3 loop spans 15 amino acids. The junction had 12 bases not matched to a gene; V was cut back by 10 bases and J by 4 bases. The CDR3 sequence: CATGTGGSRNQPQHF. CDR3 sequence (DNA): TGTGCCACCGGGACAGGAGGAAGTCGGAATCAGCCCCAGCATTTT.

This clonotype was recorded a few times. The chain recombines TRBV19 with TRBJ2-3; 9 bases line up with TRBD2. J gave up 0 bases and V 5 bases, and 9 bases lay outside the gene matches. CDR1 and CDR2 (germline): LNHDA, SQIVND (reference sequence). The CDR3 contains 17 residues. The CDR3: CASSSTSGVQSTDTQYF. The CDR3 coding sequence is TGTGCCAGTAGTTCGACTAGCGGAGTCCAAAGCACAGATACGCAGTATTTT.

This clonotype appeared many times. The rearrangement uses TRBV7-2 and TRBJ2-4; no clear D. The CDR3 consists of 15 residues. Germline V lookup: CDR1 SGHTA, CDR2 FQGNSA. V lost 1 base, J lost 3 bases, and 10 bases lay in between. This CDR3 reads CASSLELDHKNIQYF. The CDR3 DNA sequence: TGTGCCAGCAGCTTAGAACTGGACCACAAAAACATTCAGTACTTC.

This clonotype has a handful of counts. This chain connects TRBV19 to TRBJ2-6; unclear D gene. The CDR3 has 14 residues. CDR1 and CDR2 (germline): LNHDA, SQIVND (reference sequence). V shed 2 bases and J shed 2 bases, with 4 bases lying between them. The CDR3 DNA reads as TGTGCCAGTAGTATAAGGGCTGGGGCCAACGTCCTGACTTTC. Protein: CASSIRAGANVLTF.

Comment on this clonotype: A far larger clone is only one base removed, so a read error is likely. The rearrangement uses TRBV6-9 and TRBJ2-7, with D maybe TRBD2 (5 bases). This CDR3 has 14 amino acids. Per the germline V gene, CDR1 is MNHGY and CDR2 is SVAAGI. The CDR3 region is CASSGSTGAYEQYF. The DNA of the CDR3 is TGCGCCAGCAGTGGGTCCACCGGGGCCTACGAGCAGTACTTC.